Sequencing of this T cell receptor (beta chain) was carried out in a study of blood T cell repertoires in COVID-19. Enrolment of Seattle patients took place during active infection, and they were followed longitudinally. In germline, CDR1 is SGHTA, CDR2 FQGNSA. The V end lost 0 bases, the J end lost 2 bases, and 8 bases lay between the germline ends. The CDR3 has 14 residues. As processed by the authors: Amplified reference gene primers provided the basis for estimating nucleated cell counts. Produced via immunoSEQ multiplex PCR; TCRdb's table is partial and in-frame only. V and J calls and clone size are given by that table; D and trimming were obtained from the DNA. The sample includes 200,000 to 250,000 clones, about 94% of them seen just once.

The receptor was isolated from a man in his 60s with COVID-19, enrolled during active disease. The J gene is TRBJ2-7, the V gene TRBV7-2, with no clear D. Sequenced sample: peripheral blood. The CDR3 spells CASSLAHGTYEQYF. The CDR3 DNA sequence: TGTGCCAGCAGCTTAGCGCACGGTACCTACGAGCAGTACTTC. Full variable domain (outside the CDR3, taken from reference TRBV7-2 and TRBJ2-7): GAGVSQSPSNKVTEKGKDVELRCDPISGHTALYWYRQSLGQGLEFLIYFQGNSAPDKSGLPSDRFSAERTGGSVSTLTIQRTQQEDSAVYLCASSLAHGTYEQYFGPGTRLTVT.